The 22 T cell receptor beta chains below all came from one sample that was sequenced in a study of somatic mutations in cytotoxic T cells in rheumatoid arthritis. Some clones are missing from TCRdb's copy, which holds only in-frame ones; the method was immunoSEQ multiplex PCR. The sample has roughly 2,700 clones; around 85% are singletons. Sequenced material: CD8+ T cells sorted from blood. These receptor sequences come from a woman aged 60 to 75 with rheumatoid arthritis.

The CDR3 region is CASSRKGPGARVGGAEAFF. The DNA for the CDR3 is TGTGCCAGTAGCAGAAAAGGGCCAGGGGCGCGGGTTGGGGGCGCTGAAGCTTTCTTT. The gene calls are TRBV19 and TRBJ1-1; D possibly corresponds to TRBD1 (6 bases). Germline CDR1 and CDR2: LNHDA and SQIVND (reference sequence). The CDR3 runs 19 residues. The germline V and J ends were trimmed by 6 bases and 6 bases, with 32 bases remaining between them.

The chain links TRBV7-2 to TRBJ1-1; no reliable D call. Germline assignment: CDR1 SGHTA and CDR2 FQGNSA. The CDR3 length is 12 residues. With 6 bases removed from V and 6 bases from J, the gap between germline ends came to 11 bases. The CDR3 spells CASRSPGSEAFF. The CDR3 nucleotides read TGTGCCAGCAGGTCACCAGGATCTGAAGCTTTCTTT. Variable domain in full (rest from reference TRBV7-2 and TRBJ1-1): GAGVSQSPSNKVTEKGKDVELRCDPISGHTALYWYRQSLGQGLEFLIYFQGNSAPDKSGLPSDRFSAERTGGSVSTLTIQRTQQEDSAVYLCASRSPGSEAFFGQGTRLTVV.

The chain carries TRBV4-3 and TRBJ2-1, with TRBD2 as a possible D gene (5 bases). The length of the CDR3 is 16 residues. Germline CDR1 LGHNA, CDR2 YSLEER. Trimming stripped 4 bases from V and 6 bases from J, with 19 bases between. The chain's CDR3 is CASSRGWIGVGNEQFF. The CDR3 DNA follows: TGCGCCAGCAGCCGAGGCTGGATCGGGGTCGGCAATGAGCAGTTCTTC.

This clone was counted once. The J gene is TRBJ2-2, the V gene TRBV7-2, with 8 bases identical to TRBD1. The CDR3 is 17 residues long. Germline lookup yields CDR1 SGHTA and CDR2 FQGNSA. Trimming at V came to 3 bases and at J to 4 bases, leaving 10 bases not matched to a gene. The CDR3 DNA follows: TGTGCCAGCAGCTTGGGGGGCAGGGGGCGGATCACCGGGGAGCTGTTTTTT. The encoded protein is CASSLGGRGRITGELFF.

This clone was seen a single time. This rearrangement joins TRBV5-4 to TRBJ2-7; 8 nucleotides align to TRBD1. The trim removed 4 bases at V and 5 bases at J, leaving 8 bases unmatched. The CDR3 consists of 14 residues. Germline values: CDR1 SGHNT, CDR2 YYREEE (reference sequence). CDR3 in DNA: TGTGCCAGCAGCGCCCGGGACAGGCTCCACGAGCAGTACTTC. Amino acid sequence: CASSARDRLHEQYF.

The rearrangement uses TRBV13 and TRBJ2-1, with 8 bases fitting TRBD2. CDR1 and CDR2 (germline): PRHDT, FYEKMQ (reference sequence). The CDR3 runs to 15 residues. The V gene end was trimmed by 8 bases and the J gene end by 6 bases; junction bases not matched to a gene: 12. Here the CDR3 reads CASGDGGAGGNEQFF. As DNA, the CDR3 is TGTGCCAGCGGGGACGGGGGGGCCGGGGGCAATGAGCAGTTCTTC.

The chain has TRBV5-5 and TRBJ1-1; a weak D match, TRBD1 (5 bases). The CDR3 has 15 residues. Germline CDR1 is SGHKS and CDR2 is YYEKEE (reference sequence). With 0 bases removed from V and 5 bases from J, the gap between germline ends came to 14 bases. CDR3 protein: CASSLGKGLGTEAFF. DNA of the CDR3: TGTGCCAGCAGCTTGGGGAAGGGGCTAGGGACTGAAGCTTTCTTT.

This clone came up a few times. The chain couples TRBV15 to TRBJ1-2; unclear D gene. V was clipped by 5 bases and J by 4 bases, with 14 bases between them. CDR1 and CDR2 from the germline V gene are LNHNV and YYDKDF (reference sequence). This CDR3 region has 14 residues. The CDR3 region is CATSGPGGVYGYTF. For the CDR3, the DNA is TGTGCCACCAGCGGACCCGGCGGGGTCTATGGCTACACCTTC.

The rearrangement joins TRBV6-1 to TRBJ1-1; possibly TRBD1 for D (6 bases). Germline V gene data show CDR1 as MNHNS and CDR2 as SASEGT. The CDR3 length is 15 residues. V was clipped by 5 bases and J by 0 bases, with 13 bases between them. The DNA for the CDR3 is TGTGCCAGCAGTCGCCCAGGGGCGCTGAACACTGAAGCTTTCTTT. Translating it yields CASSRPGALNTEAFF.

The rearrangement uses TRBV11-2 and TRBJ1-1; a possible D gene is TRBD1 (6 bases). The CDR3 has 15 amino acids. The germline V gene encodes CDR1 SGHAT and CDR2 FQNNGV. V was shortened by 5 bases and J by 2 bases, with 15 bases between the two germline ends. The chain's CDR3 is CASSRWGQVNTEAFF. The CDR3 DNA sequence: TGTGCCAGCAGCCGCTGGGGACAAGTTAACACTGAAGCTTTCTTT.

V gene TRBV9 combines with J gene TRBJ2-2; maybe TRBD2 (6 bases). Germline V gene sequence: CDR1 SGDLS, CDR2 YYNGEE. The CDR3 is 16 residues long. V was clipped by 0 bases and J by 4 bases, with 13 bases between them. CDR3 bases: TGTGCCAGCAGCGTAGGCGGGAATAGGGCCACCGGGGAGCTGTTTTTT. Residues: CASSVGGNRATGELFF.

The chain combines TRBV4-1 with TRBJ2-3, with D maybe TRBD1 (6 bases). This CDR3 is 15 amino acids long. CDR1 is MGHRA, CDR2 YSYEKL, per germline. Trimming left V 3 bases short and J 2 bases short, with 12 bases between. The CDR3 protein is CASSHRRGLTDTQYF. Written as DNA, the CDR3 is TGCGCCAGCAGCCATCGCAGGGGCCTCACAGATACGCAGTATTTT.

The V call is TRBV4-3, the J call TRBJ1-5; D call uncertain. Germline V CDR1 and CDR2: LGHNA, YSLEER. Trimming left V 5 bases short and J 5 bases short, with 13 bases between. The CDR3 runs to 14 residues. The DNA for the CDR3 is TGCGCCAGCAGCTTGGAGGGCGGGGATCAGCCCCAGCATTTT. Encoded protein: CASSLEGGDQPQHF.

The chain recombines TRBV2 with TRBJ1-2; D is unresolved. Germline CDR1 SNHLY, CDR2 FYNNEI. The CDR3 consists of 13 residues. V was trimmed by 7 bases and J by 4 bases, leaving 13 bases between them. The CDR3 region is CASTTGFSYGYTF. The CDR3, as DNA: TGTGCCAGCACTACGGGTTTCAGCTATGGCTACACCTTC.

This chain uses TRBV7-6 with TRBJ1-3, with D perhaps TRBD1 (5 bases). The germline CDR1 and CDR2 sequences are SGHVS and FNYEAQ. The CDR3 length is 15 residues. With 5 bases removed from V and 4 bases from J, the gap between germline ends came to 15 bases. CDR3 loop: CASSEATEPGNTIYF. CDR3 nucleotides: TGTGCCAGCAGCGAAGCGACAGAACCGGGAAACACCATATATTTT. Using reference TRBV7-6 and TRBJ1-3 for the parts outside the CDR3, the full variable domain is GAGVSQSPRYKVTKRGQDVALRCDPISGHVSLYWYRQALGQGPEFLTYFNYEAQQDKSGLPNDRFSAERPEGSISTLTIQRTEQRDSAMYRCASSEATEPGNTIYFGEGSWLTVV.

V usage is TRBV7-9 and J usage is TRBJ2-4; 8 nucleotides agree with TRBD2. The germline gives CDR1 SEHNR, CDR2 FQNEAQ (reference sequence). The CDR3 has 16 amino acids. Trimming cost V 1 base and J 3 bases; bases outside gene matches: 5. Here the CDR3 reads CASSLVGSGVKNIQYF. The CDR3 nucleotides read TGTGCCAGCAGCTTAGTGGGTAGCGGGGTCAAAAACATTCAGTACTTC.

This clone was observed a few times. This chain uses TRBV29-1 with TRBJ2-7; 9 bases line up with TRBD1. After removal of 4 bases from V and 1 base from J, the junction contained 5 bases not matched to a gene. Germline V gives CDR1 SQVTM, CDR2 ANQGSEA. The CDR3 is made up of 14 amino acids. CDR3: CSVATGTGSYEQYF. The DNA of the CDR3 is TGCAGCGTTGCAACCGGGACAGGGTCCTACGAGCAGTACTTC.

V is TRBV28 and J is TRBJ2-4, with 7 bases identical to TRBD2. Losses at the gene ends were 7 bases for V and 3 bases for J; bases not matched to a gene: 6. From germline, CDR1 is MDHEN and CDR2 SYDVKM. This CDR3 has 14 amino acids. CDR3 residues: CASNQGGDKNIQYF. DNA of the CDR3: TGTGCCAGCAATCAGGGAGGGGACAAAAACATTCAGTACTTC.

The chain recombines TRBV18 with TRBJ2-1, with 7 bases lining up with TRBD1. The V segment lost 3 bases and the J segment 8 bases; nucleotides outside the gene matches: 4. Looked up from germline, CDR1 is KGHSH and CDR2 is LQKENI. There are 13 residues in the CDR3. The CDR3 spells CASSPTGWDEQFF. The CDR3 coding sequence is TGTGCCAGCTCACCGACAGGGTGGGATGAGCAGTTCTTC.

This chain connects TRBV9 to TRBJ2-7; maybe TRBD2 (6 bases). The germline V gene encodes CDR1 SGDLS and CDR2 YYNGEE. The CDR3 totals 13 residues. The ends were cut back, 2 bases at V and 7 bases at J, with 13 bases in the middle. For the CDR3, the DNA is TGTGCCAGCAGCGTGGTCACCGGGGGAGAGCAGTACTTC. Residues: CASSVVTGGEQYF.

The V and J genes are TRBV27 and TRBJ2-7; TRBD2 aligns across 8 bases. The CDR3 loop spans 14 amino acids. Germline values: CDR1 MNHEY, CDR2 SMNVEV (reference sequence). Losses at the gene ends were 0 bases for V and 6 bases for J; bases not matched to a gene: 4. The CDR3 is CASSLSAGGFEQYF. In DNA form, the CDR3 reads TGTGCCAGCAGTTTATCGGCGGGAGGATTCGAGCAGTACTTC.

The chain joins TRBV25-1 to TRBJ1-2; 7 positions match TRBD1. CDR1 is MGHDK and CDR2 is SYGVNS in the germline V gene. The CDR3 is 13 residues long. The V segment lost 5 bases and the J segment 8 bases; nucleotides outside the gene matches: 8. CDR3 in amino acids: CASSRSTGDGYTF. The CDR3 nucleotides are TGTGCCAGCAGTAGGTCTACAGGGGACGGCTACACCTTC.